This T cell receptor (beta chain) was captured in a study of blood T cell repertoires in COVID-19. Study-wide context: Samples representing acute and convalescent COVID-19 were sourced from the United States, Italy and Spain. T cells, B-cell-depleted T cells, or PBMCs supplied cDNA or gDNA.

As originally analysed: Nucleated cell number was recorded as an estimate derived from reference gene primer amplification. Sequenced by immunoSEQ multiplex PCR; TCRdb stores in-frame clones only, minus some. D and trimming were read from the DNA, whereas the V and J calls and clone size are those reported in that table. The data contain approximately 130,000 clones, 85% of them seen just once; the ten biggest clones take up 4.3%. The sequence came from a human donor in a cohort sampled during active COVID-19. The sample was peripheral blood.

This CDR3 is CASSLRGLPTDTQYF. The CDR3, as DNA: TGCGCCAGCAGCCTCCGGGGACTACCCACAGATACGCAGTATTTT. The J gene is TRBJ2-3, the V gene TRBV5-1; 7 nucleotides line up with TRBD2. The CDR3 has 15 amino acids. V lost 4 bases and J lost 2; bases outside the gene matches: 7. CDR1 and CDR2 (germline): SGHRS, YFSETQ.